These 22 T cell receptor beta chains originate from one sample sequenced in a study of shared T cell receptors in the human thymus. Measured with immunoSEQ multiplex PCR; TCRdb has only the in-frame clones, and not every one. Here the sample spans hundreds of thousands of clones, around 87% being singletons. A further study also used this sample, focusing on human thymus T cells.

Source material: thymocytes. All receptors come from a boy in the first two years of life with a congenital heart defect.

This clone has just one count. The chain has TRBV15 and TRBJ2-7; 8 bases line up with TRBD2. The CDR3 length is 18 residues. Germline values: CDR1 LNHNV, CDR2 YYDKDF (reference sequence). V shed 1 base, J shed 2 bases, and the junction held 13 bases outside the gene matches. The CDR3 nucleotides read TGTGCCACCAGCAGAGTGGGGGGGCGGACGGGAGGGACCTACGAGCAGTACTTC. The encoded protein is CATSRVGGRTGGTYEQYF.

This chain's CDR3 is CASSEYSWLRNTEAFF. As DNA, the CDR3 is TGTGCCAGCAGTGAATACAGTTGGTTAAGGAACACTGAAGCTTTCTTT. V usage is TRBV6-1 and J usage is TRBJ1-1; D call uncertain. V lost 2 bases and J 1 base, leaving 14 bases between the germline ends. CDR3 length: 16 amino acids. The germline V gene encodes CDR1 MNHNS and CDR2 SASEGT.

The gene calls are TRBV2 and TRBJ2-2; TRBD2 matches 8 bases. Germline lookup yields CDR1 SNHLY and CDR2 FYNNEI. The CDR3 spans 15 residues. V dropped 3 bases and J dropped 3; count of bases not matched to a gene: 3. CDR3 nucleotides: TGTGCCAGCAGTGATACCGGGGGGGACACCGGGGAGCTGTTTTTT. The encoded protein is CASSDTGGDTGELFF.

The chain has TRBV4-2 and TRBJ2-3, with a weak D call TRBD2 (6 bases). V gave up 4 bases and J gave up 0 bases, with 8 bases separating them. Germline V gene lookup returns CDR1 LGHNA and CDR2 YNFKEQ. This CDR3 region has 14 residues. CDR3 region: CASSPGSSTDTQYF. CDR3 in DNA: TGTGCCAGCAGCCCCGGGAGTAGCACAGATACGCAGTATTTT.

The V and J genes are TRBV4-1 and TRBJ1-5; TRBD1 agrees at 8 bases. After removal of 0 bases from V and 0 bases from J, the junction contained 13 bases not matched to a gene. CDR1 and CDR2 (germline): MGHRA, YSYEKL. The CDR3 covers 20 residues. The CDR3 bases are TGCGCCAGCAGCCAAGAATCTAGGGACAGGAATACGTATAGCAATCAGCCCCAGCATTTT. It is translated as CASSQESRDRNTYSNQPQHF.

The chain recombines TRBV2 with TRBJ1-1; maybe TRBD1 (6 bases). The CDR3 loop spans 11 amino acids. The germline V gene has CDR1 SNHLY and CDR2 FYNNEI. Between the trimmed V and J ends, which lost 7 bases and 6 bases, there was a span of 9 bases. The CDR3: CASKSGAEAFF. The CDR3 nucleotides are TGTGCCAGCAAATCAGGGGCTGAAGCTTTCTTT.

A few counts support this clone. The chain has TRBV18 and TRBJ1-6, with D uncertain. The ends were cut back, 2 bases at V and 7 bases at J, with 18 bases in the middle. CDR1 is KGHSH and CDR2 is LQKENI in the germline V gene. There are 17 residues in the CDR3. CDR3 DNA: TGTGCCAGCTCACCAAGCCCTCGAGTGGAGGGAAATTCACCCCTCCACTTT. Its translation: CASSPSPRVEGNSPLHF. Full variable domain (missing parts from reference TRBV18 and TRBJ1-6): NAGVMQNPRHLVRRRGQEARLRCSPMKGHSHVYWYRQLPEEGLKFMVYLQKENIIDESGMPKERFSAEFPKEGPSILRIQQVVRGDSAAYFCASSPSPRVEGNSPLHFGNGTRLTVT.

The chain couples TRBV18 to TRBJ2-2; 7 bases line up with TRBD2. Germline CDR1 reads KGHSH; CDR2 reads LQKENI. The CDR3 has 15 amino acids. Trimming at V came to 3 bases and at J to 4 bases, leaving 5 bases not matched to a gene. Here the CDR3 reads CASSPQGGSTGELFF. CDR3 coding DNA: TGTGCCAGCTCACCCCAGGGAGGGTCCACCGGGGAGCTGTTTTTT.

CDR3 DNA: TGTGCCAGTAGTTTGGACTCTAGCGGGCAATACGAGCAGTACTTC. It yields the protein CASSLDSSGQYEQYF. The chain couples TRBV19 to TRBJ2-7, with TRBD2 identical over 8 bases. Germline V gene data show CDR1 as LNHDA and CDR2 as SQIVND (reference sequence). Trimming at V came to 5 bases and at J to 4 bases, leaving 10 bases not matched to a gene. CDR3 length: 15 amino acids. Full variable domain (missing parts from reference TRBV19 and TRBJ2-7): DGGITQSPKYLFRKEGQNVTLSCEQNLNHDAMYWYRQDPGQGLRLIYYSQIVNDFQKGDIAEGYSVSREKKESFPLTVTSAQKNPTAFYLCASSLDSSGQYEQYFGPGTRLTVT.

The chain joins TRBV15 to TRBJ1-1; 10 nucleotides match TRBD1. Germline assignment: CDR1 LNHNV and CDR2 YYDKDF (reference sequence). The V and J ends lost 5 bases and 1 base, in that order; junction bases with no gene match: 7. The CDR3 spans 16 residues. CDR3 sequence (DNA): TGTGCCACCAGCCCGAAAAGACAGGGGGCGAACACTGAAGCTTTCTTT. Translating gives CATSPKRQGANTEAFF.

The chain employs TRBV6-5 and TRBJ2-1; perhaps TRBD1 as D (6 bases). The germline V gene has CDR1 MNHEY and CDR2 SVGAGI. The CDR3 contains 15 residues. The V end was cut by 0 bases, the J end by 6 bases, with 12 bases between. CDR3 DNA: TGTGCCAGCAGTTACTCGTGCAGGGGTGGCAATGAGCAGTTCTTC. The encoded protein is CASSYSCRGGNEQFF.

V usage is TRBV6-5 and J usage is TRBJ2-7; 8 nucleotides align to TRBD2. Losses at the gene ends were 6 bases for V and 0 bases for J; bases not matched to a gene: 7. The V gene's germline CDR1 is MNHEY and CDR2 SVGAGI. This CDR3 spans 15 amino acids. CDR3: CASSDRLALSYEQYF. The CDR3 DNA reads TGTGCCAGCAGCGATCGACTAGCGCTCTCCTACGAGCAGTACTTC.

The gene calls are TRBV30 and TRBJ2-1, with D possibly being TRBD2 (7 bases). The CDR3 runs to 17 residues. Germline CDR1 and CDR2: GTSNPN and SVGIG (reference sequence). Trimming stripped 0 bases from V and 0 bases from J, with 15 bases between. The CDR3 DNA reads TGTGCCTGGAGTGTGTCCGACCGGGGGGCCTCCTACAATGAGCAGTTCTTC. As protein: CAWSVSDRGASYNEQFF.

This clone has only one observation. The gene calls are TRBV5-5 and TRBJ2-7; D may be TRBD2 (5 bases). The V end lost 1 base, the J end lost 2 bases, and 7 bases lay between the germline ends. This CDR3 region has 13 residues. Germline loops: CDR1 SGHKS, CDR2 YYEKEE (reference sequence). The CDR3 loop is CASSLNGTYEQYF. For the CDR3, the DNA is TGTGCCAGCAGCTTGAACGGGACCTACGAGCAGTACTTC.

V and J are TRBV2 and TRBJ1-4, with D perhaps TRBD1 (6 bases). V was clipped by 6 bases and J by 5 bases, with 16 bases between them. In germline, CDR1 is SNHLY, CDR2 FYNNEI. The CDR3 spans 15 residues. As DNA, the CDR3 is TGTGCCAGCAGAATCACCACAGGGCCCAATGAAAAACTGTTTTTT. This sequence encodes CASRITTGPNEKLFF.

The count of this clone is one. The chain has TRBV5-5 and TRBJ2-4; unclear D gene. Looked up from germline, CDR1 is SGHKS and CDR2 is YYEKEE (reference sequence). V lost 2 bases and J lost 0, with 9 bases in between. The CDR3 loop spans 15 amino acids. In DNA, the CDR3 is TGTGCCAGCAGCTTACCACTGATAGCCAAAAACATTCAGTACTTC. It translates to CASSLPLIAKNIQYF.

The CDR3 nucleotides are TGTGCCAGCGCCCACGGGAGGAATGAGCAGTTCTTC. Its protein product is CASAHGRNEQFF. The chain uses TRBV6-5 and TRBJ2-1; TRBD2 aligns across 7 bases. Germline CDR1 and CDR2: MNHEY and SVGAGI. The CDR3 spans 12 residues. Germline trimming cut 8 bases from V and 7 bases from J; bases unmatched to any gene: 5.

The rearrangement joins TRBV7-2 to TRBJ1-2, with D possibly being TRBD1 (5 bases). Germline CDR1 is SGHTA and CDR2 is FQGNSA. The CDR3 runs 15 residues. Trimming removed 6 bases from V and 6 bases from J, with 20 bases in between. DNA for the CDR3: TGTGCCAGCAGTTTATCAGGGAATCGAAGGAATGGCTACACCTTC. Amino acid sequence: CASSLSGNRRNGYTF.

A single count supports this clone. In DNA, the CDR3 is TGTGCCAGCAGTCTAGGCCTCGAGGGAGATACGCAGTATTTT. Protein sequence: CASSLGLEGDTQYF. The chain joins TRBV27 to TRBJ2-3; D is possibly TRBD2 (5 bases). Trimming removed 5 bases from V and 5 bases from J, with 14 bases in between. The CDR3 length is 14 residues. Germline V CDR1 and CDR2: MNHEY, SMNVEV (reference sequence).

Comment on this clone: The same CDR3 is also encoded by other DNA sequences in this sample. This chain links TRBV6-5 with TRBJ2-7, with 9 bases lining up with TRBD1. Germline V gene data show CDR1 as MNHEY and CDR2 as SVGAGI. This CDR3 has 15 residues. The V and J ends lost 0 bases and 2 bases, in that order; junction bases with no gene match: 2. CDR3 nucleotide sequence: TGTGCCAGCAGTTACTCGGGGACAGGGCCCTACGAGCAGTACTTC. This sequence encodes CASSYSGTGPYEQYF.

The V and J genes are TRBV10-3 and TRBJ2-7; 7 nucleotides line up with TRBD2. Germline lookup yields CDR1 ENHRY and CDR2 SYGVKD. With 8 bases clipped from V and 4 bases from J, the junction kept 2 bases outside the gene matches. This CDR3 has 11 residues. CDR3: CAIGGGYEQYF. In DNA form, the CDR3 reads TGTGCCATCGGGGGGGGGTACGAGCAGTACTTC.

The rearrangement uses TRBV7-3 and TRBJ2-1, with a possible D match to TRBD2 (6 bases). Germline V gives CDR1 SGHTA, CDR2 FQGTGA. CDR3 length equals 13 residues. Deletions cut 5 bases from V and 6 bases from J, with 11 bases between. The chain's CDR3 is CASSHLEGNEQFF. The CDR3, as DNA: TGTGCCAGCAGCCACCTGGAGGGCAATGAGCAGTTCTTC.